The rows below give T cell receptor beta chains drawn from one sample of a study of blood T cell repertoires in COVID-19. Sequencing was performed with immunoSEQ multiplex PCR; in TCRdb, only in-frame clones are kept and a portion is missing. The sample lists approximately 100,000 clones, under 80% occurring once. Material for sequencing was peripheral blood. All receptors come from a man between 65 and 85 years old with active or convalescent COVID-19. Each CDR3 is given with its conserved first and last residue. The D gene is left open where the match is weak. The size entry is marked missing in some rows and otherwise reads once, few, many or a size class.

size	D	V	CDR3
.	TRBD2	TRBV27	CASSSLAGGRSEQYF
few	TRBD1	TRBV5-1	CASRSSGTATIWEQYF
once	.	TRBV2	CASRFSSSYNEQFF
once	.	TRBV6-5	CASLSGGFTDTQYF
.	TRBD2	TRBV10-1	CASSSTSGAYNEQFF
.	.	TRBV11-2	CASSLAEVLGYTF
.	.	TRBV19	CASSIEGRGDQPQHF
.	.	TRBV3-1/TRBV3-2	CASSPFSLLVDTQYF
.	TRBD2	TRBV7-3	CASSSSGTSGRGPDTQYF
.	.	TRBV5-1	CASSLAGTRSPLHF
many	TRBD1	TRBV18	CASSPDRGGGDTQYF
few	TRBD1	TRBV7-9	CASSPGTGGASEKLFF
once	.	TRBV6-5	CASSSQGGNTEAFF
.	TRBD2	TRBV6-5	CASSQSSGPQETQYF
.	TRBD2	TRBV5-1	CASSREGHNEQFF
.	.	TRBV11-2	CASSSRGTGKLFF
.	TRBD1	TRBV11-2	CASSLVTGTGGETQYF
few	TRBD2	TRBV5-1	CASSLTSGDTDTQYF
.	.	TRBV9	CASSVGRTMNTEAFF
.	.	TRBV19	CASSSRGNTEAFF
.	.	TRBV20-1	CSAFPEQFF
.	TRBD2	TRBV5-1	CASSLYGTSGEDEQFF
.	.	TRBV11-2	CASSLDVQGSQYF
.	.	TRBV2	CASSQDYEQYF
few	TRBD2	TRBV11-3	CASSKNYWGGSSYNEQFF
.	TRBD1	TRBV7-9	CASSPRQGDTEAFF
.	.	TRBV7-3	CASSLPGAGANVLTF
.	.	TRBV21-1	CASSRTGGTEAFF
.	TRBD1	TRBV7-9	CASSPVTGVVSEAFF
.	TRBD1	TRBV2	CASSQGAYTEAFF